Following are 12 T cell receptor beta chains from one sample sequenced in a study of T cells in women clearing cervical HPV infection. Using immunoSEQ multiplex PCR, the repertoire was profiled, and TCRdb retains in-frame clones only, with some absent. In all, the sample yields tens of thousands of clones. Sequencing used blood buffy coat. The receptors come from a woman aged 18 to 75 with a cervical HPV16 infection that either progressed to CIN3+ or cleared (not recorded which).

A note on this clone: The read terminates 3 residues before the CDR3 end, so the remaining end is supplied by the germline J gene. The V and J genes are TRBV10-1 and TRBJ1-4; maybe TRBD1 (5 bases). This CDR3 is 11 amino acids long. Germline-derived CDR1 and CDR2 are WNHNN and SYGVQD (reference sequence). The CDR3 DNA, read in part, is TGCGCCAGCAGTGACAGGGCCCGA. It specifies CASSDRAR. The full-length CDR3 reads as CASSDRARLFF.

As to this clone: From the germline J gene comes the end of the CDR3, since the read stops 3 residues before it. This chain links TRBV12-3 or TRBV12-4 with TRBJ1-6; 7 positions agree with TRBD1. V lost 4 bases and J lost 0; bases outside the gene matches: 0. The CDR3 consists of 15 residues. The DNA read from the CDR3 is TGTGCCAGCAGTTGGGACAGCTCCTATAATTCACCC. As protein: CASSWDSSYNSP. The CDR3, in full, reads CASSWDSSYNSPLHF.

Comment on this clone: The read is 3 residues too short to cover the CDR3 end, so that end is filled in from the germline J gene. V and J are TRBV20-1 and TRBJ1-1; weak D call: TRBD1 (6 bases). The CDR3 sequence is 13 residues long. The germline gives CDR1 DFQATT, CDR2 SNEGSKA (reference sequence). V dropped 5 bases and J dropped 7 bases, with 17 bases sitting between them. CDR3 DNA (partial): TGCAGTGCTCCCGTGGGGGGGCCGGTTGAA. Protein: CSAPVGGPVE. The CDR3 in its entirety is CSAPVGGPVEAFF.

Of note for this clone: Read data end 3 residues before the CDR3 end; the end is taken from the germline J gene. This chain connects TRBV13 to TRBJ1-1; D may be TRBD1 (6 bases). The CDR3 spans 14 residues. Germline CDR1 and CDR2: PRHDT and FYEKMQ (reference sequence). Trimming left V 5 bases short and J 1 base short, with 11 bases between. CDR3 loop: CASSQGYKNTEAFF. The sequenced part of the CDR3 DNA is TGTGCCAGCAGCCAGGGGTACAAGAACACTGAA.

Comments on this clone: The CDR3 end lies 3 residues beyond the end of the read and is filled in from the germline J gene. J is TRBJ2-2 and V is TRBV10-1, with D possibly TRBD1 on 5 matching bases. The V end lost 4 bases, the J end lost 8 bases, and 14 bases lay between the germline ends. CDR3 length: 14 residues. Germline V gives CDR1 WNHNN, CDR2 SYGVQD (reference sequence). The CDR3 sequence is CASSGNQGEGELFF. The covered CDR3 bases are TGCGCCAGCAGTGGCAATCAGGGCGAGGGGGAG.

Notes on this clone: The read terminates 3 residues before the CDR3 end, so the remaining end is supplied by the germline J gene. The chain combines TRBV29-1 with TRBJ2-1; 10 nucleotides match TRBD2. Germline trimming cut 7 bases from V and 2 bases from J; bases unmatched to any gene: 8. This CDR3 is built from 15 residues. The germline gives CDR1 SQVTM, CDR2 ANQGSEA. The CDR3 DNA, read in part, is TGCAGCGCTTTAGGACTAGCGGCCGCCTACAATGAG. Translated: CSALGLAAAYNE. The full CDR3 sequence reads CSALGLAAAYNEQFF.

As concerns this clone: The CDR3 goes on 3 residues after the read ends, and that part is filled in from the germline J gene. The chain has TRBV5-6 and TRBJ2-7; D is tentatively TRBD1 or TRBD2 (5 bases each). V was clipped by 0 bases and J by 6 bases, with 16 bases between them. The germline V gene has CDR1 SGHDT and CDR2 YYEEEE. The CDR3 runs 15 residues. Incomplete CDR3 DNA: TGTGCCAGCAGCTTGGTGAGGGGCTACTCCGGCGAG. Translating it yields CASSLVRGYSGE. In full, the CDR3 is CASSLVRGYSGEQYF.

Concerning this clone itself: The read falls 3 residues short of the CDR3 end, and the missing part is taken from the germline J gene. The chain recombines TRBV7-7 with TRBJ2-7; 7 bases are a match to TRBD1. From germline, CDR1 is SSHAT and CDR2 FNYEAQ (reference sequence). The CDR3 length is 14 residues. Trimming cost V 5 bases and J 0 bases; bases outside gene matches: 4. CDR3 DNA, as far as it was read: TGTGCCAGCAGCCCAAGGGACAGCTCCTACGAG. This sequence encodes CASSPRDSSYE. The full CDR3 sequence reads CASSPRDSSYEQYF.

The part of the CDR3 DNA that was read is TGCGCCAGCAGCTTGGGGGCAGGGAGAGGCTCAGATACG. Translation gives CASSLGAGRGSDT. The whole CDR3 protein reads CASSLGAGRGSDTQYF. The V and J genes are TRBV5-1 and TRBJ2-3, with D possibly called TRBD1 or TRBD2 (5 bases each). The missing CDR3 end, 3 residues past where the read stops, is filled in from the germline J gene. The germline V gene has CDR1 SGHRS and CDR2 YFSETQ. The V end lost 0 bases, the J end lost 4 bases, and 15 bases lay between the germline ends. This CDR3 is 16 amino acids long.

A remark on this clone: The DNA ends 3 residues before the CDR3 does, and the rest of the CDR3 is filled in from the germline J gene. The V and J genes are TRBV20-1 and TRBJ2-5; D remains ambiguous. The V end was cut by 6 bases, the J end by 2 bases, with 7 bases between. The CDR3 runs to 11 residues. CDR1 and CDR2 (germline): DFQATT, SNEGSKA (reference sequence). The CDR3 bases that were read are TGCAGTGCAGAGAGGCAAGAGACC. Translating gives CSAERQET. In full, the CDR3 is CSAERQETQYF.

A word on this clone: At one of its ends the junction is not consistent with the germline gene, which may arise from a read error. The sequenced part of the CDR3 DNA is TGCGCCAGCAGCCATGTCGGACTAGCGGGGGTGGTAGATACG. It is translated as CASSHVGLAGVVDT. The full-length CDR3 reads as CASSHVGLAGVVDTQYF. This chain uses TRBV4-2 with TRBJ2-3; 13 positions agree with TRBD2. The read is 3 residues too short to cover the CDR3 end, so that end is filled in from the germline J gene. There are 17 residues in the CDR3. From germline, CDR1 is LGHNA and CDR2 YNFKEQ.

Concerning this clone itself: The read terminates 3 residues before the CDR3 end, so the remaining end is supplied by the germline J gene. The chain carries TRBV7-3 and TRBJ1-2; D uncertain. The CDR3 has 14 amino acids. Per the germline V gene, CDR1 is SGHTA and CDR2 is FQGTGA. The part of the CDR3 DNA that was read is TGTGCCAGCAGCTCGGCTAGCGGCTCCTACGAC. Translating it yields CASSSASGSYD. The whole CDR3 region reads CASSSASGSYDYTF.